Following are 18 T cell receptor beta chains from one sample sequenced in a study of cytomegalovirus exposure and HLA in healthy donors. PCR was performed using 60 Vbeta and 13 Jbeta primers. Data came from immunoSEQ multiplex PCR; TCRdb stores just in-frame clones and leaves some out. The sample lists about 130,000 clones, approximately 78% seen once, with approximately 1.1% in the top ten. Sequencing was performed on PBMCs. These receptors all come from a woman aged 30 to 39 in good health and CMV-seronegative.

The CDR3 sequence: CASSIWPTNEKLFF. The CDR3 DNA reads TGTGCCAGTAGTATATGGCCAACTAATGAAAAACTGTTTTTT. The chain combines TRBV19 with TRBJ1-4; D remains unclear. The V end was cut by 2 bases, the J end by 0 bases, with 4 bases between. This CDR3 has 14 residues. Per germline, CDR1 LNHDA and CDR2 SQIVND (reference sequence).

V is TRBV27 and J is TRBJ1-1; 10 bases map to TRBD1. The V gene's germline CDR1 is MNHEY and CDR2 SMNVEV (reference sequence). CDR3 size: 13 residues. Unmatched junction bases numbered 1, after V lost 6 bases and J lost 3 bases. The CDR3, as DNA: TGTGCCAGCAGCGGGACAGGGGACACTGAAGCTTTCTTT. This translates into CASSGTGDTEAFF.

The chain couples TRBV19 to TRBJ2-3; TRBD2 is a possible D gene (6 bases). The CDR3 totals 13 residues. Germline values: CDR1 LNHDA, CDR2 SQIVND (reference sequence). V was cut by 5 bases and J by 5 bases, with 11 bases left in between. The CDR3: CASSVGGEDTQYF. The DNA of the CDR3 is TGTGCCAGTAGTGTGGGGGGAGAAGATACGCAGTATTTT. Combining the CDR3 with reference TRBV19 and TRBJ2-3 gives the whole variable domain DGGITQSPKYLFRKEGQNVTLSCEQNLNHDAMYWYRQDPGQGLRLIYYSQIVNDFQKGDIAEGYSVSREKKESFPLTVTSAQKNPTAFYLCASSVGGEDTQYFGPGTRLTVL.

V usage is TRBV27 and J usage is TRBJ2-4; TRBD1 matches 8 bases. This CDR3 has 17 residues. Trimming cost V 6 bases and J 2 bases; bases outside gene matches: 12. In germline, CDR1 is MNHEY, CDR2 SMNVEV (reference sequence). CDR3: CASSRTQGAGSKNIQYF. CDR3 nucleotides: TGTGCCAGCAGCCGAACTCAGGGGGCTGGGTCCAAAAACATTCAGTACTTC.

CDR3 in amino acids: CASRPGLEASYEQYF. Here the CDR3 DNA reads TGTGCCAGCAGGCCCGGACTAGAAGCATCCTACGAGCAGTACTTC. The genes are TRBV6-5 and TRBJ2-7, with 7 bases aligning to TRBD2. Germline V gene sequence: CDR1 MNHEY, CDR2 SVGAGI. There are 15 residues in the CDR3. Trimming took 6 bases from V and 1 from J; bases not matched to a gene: 9.

The CDR3 nucleotides are TGTGCCAGCAGGGCATATACTAGTTCCACCGGGGAGCTGTTTTTT. Protein: CASRAYTSSTGELFF. This rearrangement joins TRBV6-5 to TRBJ2-2; weak D call: TRBD2 (5 bases). Trimming took off 6 bases at V and 4 bases at J, with 15 bases between the two ends. The CDR3 spans 15 residues. The germline CDR1 and CDR2 sequences are MNHEY and SVGAGI.

In this sample, this clone turned up once. V and J are TRBV5-1 and TRBJ2-7, with 7 bases matching TRBD1. The CDR3 runs 16 residues. V shed 0 bases and J 5 bases; nucleotides not matched to a gene: 11. Germline lookup yields CDR1 SGHRS and CDR2 YFSETQ. CDR3 sequence reads: CASSLVTGSRYDEQYF. In DNA form, the CDR3 reads TGCGCCAGCAGCTTGGTGACAGGGTCCCGTTACGACGAGCAGTACTTC.

This clone was counted between two and nine times. V gene TRBV12-2 combines with J gene TRBJ2-3; TRBD2, the table's D call, was not compared with the DNA. TRBV12-2 represents a pseudogene. CDR3 size: 16 residues. The CDR3 DNA reads TGTGCAAGTCTCCTAAGTAAGTTCGGGGGGCACGTTACGCAGTATTTT. Protein: CASLLSKFGGHVTQYF.

CDR3 coding DNA: TGTGCCAGCAGCTCTTACTTGGGACAGGGCACCGGGGAGCTGTTTTTT. Its protein product is CASSSYLGQGTGELFF. This chain joins TRBV11-3 and TRBJ2-2; TRBD1 matches at 9 bases. This CDR3 contains 16 residues. V dropped 4 bases and J dropped 4; count of bases not matched to a gene: 7. Germline V gives CDR1 SGHNT, CDR2 YENEEA.

The chain combines TRBV19 with TRBJ1-1; possibly TRBD1 for D (6 bases). The germline V gene has CDR1 LNHDA and CDR2 SQIVND (reference sequence). CDR3 length: 14 amino acids. V was trimmed by 5 bases and J by 1 base, leaving 11 bases between them. CDR3 amino acids: CASSAQGTNTEAFF. Here the CDR3 DNA reads TGTGCCAGTAGTGCACAGGGAACGAACACTGAAGCTTTCTTT.

This chain connects TRBV27 to TRBJ1-5; 8 positions agree with TRBD1. V dropped 9 bases and J dropped 1; count of bases not matched to a gene: 8. Germline assignment: CDR1 MNHEY and CDR2 SMNVEV (reference sequence). The CDR3 loop spans 15 amino acids. The CDR3 coding sequence is TGTGCCAGTCGTCCAGGGGGCGAGAGCAATCAGCCCCAGCATTTT. It is translated as CASRPGGESNQPQHF.

V is TRBV7-9 and J is TRBJ2-1; 7 nucleotides agree with TRBD1. CDR1 and CDR2 from the germline V gene are SEHNR and FQNEAQ (reference sequence). This CDR3 has 16 residues. J was trimmed by 4 bases and V by 5 bases; bases with no gene match: 11. The CDR3 sequence: CASSTGQARPYNEQFF. In nucleotides, the CDR3 is TGTGCCAGCAGCACCGGACAGGCCAGACCTTACAATGAGCAGTTCTTC. The full variable domain, its missing parts supplied by reference TRBV7-9 and TRBJ2-1, is DTGVSQNPRHKITKRGQNVTFRCDPISEHNRLYWYRQTLGQGPEFLTYFQNEAQLEKSRLLSDRFSAERPKGSFSTLEIQRTEQGDSAMYLCASSTGQARPYNEQFFGPGTRLTVL.

This chain uses TRBV2 with TRBJ2-7; 7 bases line up with TRBD1. The CDR3 contains 12 residues. V lost 8 bases, J lost 3 bases, and 4 bases stayed unmatched. Germline-derived CDR1 and CDR2 are SNHLY and FYNNEI. CDR3 loop: CASRQGFYEQYF. Written as DNA, the CDR3 is TGTGCCAGCCGACAGGGCTTCTACGAGCAGTACTTC.

The J gene is TRBJ2-5, the V gene TRBV4-1, with 7 bases that match TRBD1. V lost 4 bases and J lost 1; bases outside the gene matches: 6. The CDR3 consists of 15 residues. Germline V gives CDR1 MGHRA, CDR2 YSYEKL. Here the CDR3 reads CASSRIRTGQETQYF. In DNA form, the CDR3 reads TGCGCCAGCAGCCGTATAAGGACAGGCCAAGAGACCCAGTACTTC.

The rearrangement joins TRBV7-3 to TRBJ2-5; D perhaps matches TRBD1 (5 bases). From germline, CDR1 is SGHTA and CDR2 FQGTGA. Trimming shortened V by 5 bases and J by 2 bases, and 18 bases separated the two germline ends. This CDR3 is built from 16 residues. CDR3 sequence: CASSPTHGAGQETQYF. CDR3 sequence (DNA): TGTGCCAGCAGCCCCACTCATGGCGCAGGGCAAGAGACCCAGTACTTC. Full variable domain (missing parts from reference TRBV7-3 and TRBJ2-5): GAGVSQTPSNKVTEKGKYVELRCDPISGHTALYWYRQSLGQGPEFLIYFQGTGAADDSGLPNDRFFAVRPEGSVSTLKIQRTERGDSAVYLCASSPTHGAGQETQYFGPGTRLLVL.

Worth noting for this clone: An end of the junction does not agree with germline; a read error may underlie this. V is TRBV5-4 and J is TRBJ1-2; perhaps TRBD1 as D (6 bases). Germline CDR1 and CDR2: SGHNT and YYREEE (reference sequence). The length of the CDR3 is 12 residues. The CDR3 loop is CASSLDSYGYTF. The CDR3 DNA is TGTGCCAGCAGTTTGGACAGCTATGGCTACACCTTC. The whole variable domain, filled in from reference TRBV5-4 and TRBJ1-2, reads ETGVTQSPTHLIKTRGQQVTLRCSSQSGHNTVSWYQQALGQGPQFIFQYYREEENGRGNFPPRFSGLQFPNYSSELNVNALELDDSALYLCASSLDSYGYTFGSGTRLTVV.

This clone showed up just once. J is TRBJ1-5 and V is TRBV2, with TRBD1 as a possible D gene (5 bases). The V gene's germline CDR1 is SNHLY and CDR2 FYNNEI. The CDR3 has 17 residues. The V end was cut by 11 bases, the J end by 0 bases, with 23 bases between. CDR3: CASRQYPTVNSNQPQHF. DNA for the CDR3: TGTGCCTCAAGACAGTACCCGACCGTAAATAGCAATCAGCCCCAGCATTTT. The full variable domain, completed using reference TRBV2 and TRBJ1-5, is EPEVTQTPSHQVTQMGQEVILRCVPISNHLYFYWYRQILGQKVEFLVSFYNNEISEKSEIFDDQFSVERPDGSNFTLKIRSTKLEDSAMYFCASRQYPTVNSNQPQHFGDGTRLSIL.

This clone was seen more than once but under ten times. The chain is built from TRBV5-4 and TRBJ1-2; 7 positions match TRBD1. The CDR3 sequence is 13 residues long. Losses at the gene ends were 7 bases for V and 8 bases for J; bases not matched to a gene: 11. Germline CDR1 and CDR2: SGHNT and YYREEE (reference sequence). The CDR3 here is CASGGQDLRGYTF. Here the CDR3 DNA reads TGTGCCAGCGGCGGACAGGACTTGAGGGGCTACACCTTC.